A single sample is the source of the 30 T cell receptor beta chains below, sequenced in a study of T cells in Graves' hyperthyroidism and ophthalmopathy. RNA transcripts were the template for amplifying TCR beta CDR3 regions. Using the HTBI primer set, a first-round RT-PCR was run on the TCR CDR3. TCRdb processed the multiplex PCR reads anew with MiXCR; each CDR3 protein has one entry. The sample records hundreds of thousands of distinct CDR3 sequences, roughly 21% being singletons. The sequenced sample was blood. The receptors come from a man in his forties or fifties with Graves' ophthalmopathy.

The chain has TRBV5-1 and TRBJ1-2, with D uncertain. This CDR3 has 15 residues. Germline values: CDR1 SGHRS, CDR2 YFSETQ. Trimming took 7 bases from V and 1 from J, leaving 17 bases between them. The DNA for the CDR3 is TGCGCCAGCGCCCAACCAGAGGCCGATAACTATGGCTACACCTTC. Protein product: CASAQPEADNYGYTF.

The DNA for the CDR3 is TGCGCCAGCAGCTTGATGTCGGGGAAAAACACTGAAGCTTTCTTT. Protein: CASSLMSGKNTEAFF. The V call is TRBV5-1, the J call TRBJ1-1; no firm D call. V was pared by 1 base and J by 2 bases, with 12 bases between. The CDR3 length is 15 residues. Germline CDR1 and CDR2: SGHRS and YFSETQ.

The chain couples TRBV19 to TRBJ2-1, with D possibly being TRBD2 (6 bases). CDR3 length equals 17 residues. CDR1 is LNHDA, CDR2 SQIVND, per germline (reference sequence). V was shortened by 7 bases and J by 5 bases, with 24 bases between the two germline ends. The CDR3 spells CASTPWDGGVGHNEQFF. The CDR3 DNA follows: TGTGCCAGTACACCATGGGATGGCGGGGTTGGACACAATGAGCAGTTCTTC.

This clonotype occurred a few times. This rearrangement joins TRBV20-1 to TRBJ2-7; 9 positions match TRBD2. The CDR3 runs to 16 residues. Germline trimming cut 1 base from V and 5 bases from J; bases unmatched to any gene: 12. Germline V lookup: CDR1 DFQATT, CDR2 SNEGSKA (reference sequence). The DNA of the CDR3 is TGCAGTGCTAGAGTCAAGACTAGCGGAGCCGCGGACGAGCAGTACTTC. It yields the protein CSARVKTSGAADEQYF.

This clonotype has only a few counts. The chain carries TRBV19 and TRBJ1-2, with D uncertain. The CDR3 runs to 15 residues. CDR1 LNHDA and CDR2 SQIVND come from the germline V gene (reference sequence). V was trimmed by 0 bases and J by 7 bases, leaving 15 bases between them. CDR3 DNA sequence: TGTGCCAGTAGTATAGATCGCGCCCAGCGGGGTGGCTACACCTTC. It encodes CASSIDRAQRGGYTF.

This clonotype was seen only a few times. The V call is TRBV19, the J call TRBJ1-4; maybe TRBD1 (6 bases). CDR1 is LNHDA, CDR2 SQIVND, per germline (reference sequence). V gave up 6 bases and J gave up 3 bases, with 14 bases separating them. This CDR3 comprises 15 residues. CDR3 DNA: TGTGCCAGTAGAAGGGGGGGCCCGGCTAATGAAAAACTGTTTTTT. Its protein is CASRRGGPANEKLFF.

Details on this clonotype: Since a much larger clone is just one base distant, this may be a read error. The V and J genes are TRBV6-1 and TRBJ2-7; no clear D. This CDR3 region has 15 residues. Germline-derived CDR1 and CDR2 are MNHNS and SASEGT. This chain's CDR3 is CASSEETAFTYERYF. DNA of the CDR3: TGTGCCAGCAGTGAAGAGACGGCTTTTACCTACGAGCGGTACTTC.

J is TRBJ1-3 and V is TRBV30; 10 bases fit TRBD1. V lost 2 bases and J lost 2; bases outside the gene matches: 9. This CDR3 spans 17 amino acids. Germline V gene sequence: CDR1 GTSNPN, CDR2 SVGIG (reference sequence). DNA for the CDR3: TGTGCCTGGAGTTCCCCGGGACAGGGGCTCGCTGGAAACACCATATATTTT. This gives the protein CAWSSPGQGLAGNTIYF.

In its sample, this clonotype was seen a few times. This chain connects TRBV10-3 to TRBJ1-1; D gene ambiguous. The CDR3 totals 14 residues. Germline V gene data show CDR1 as ENHRY and CDR2 as SYGVKD. V lost 6 bases and J 6 bases, leaving 17 bases between the germline ends. The CDR3 protein is CAISPEVVGAEAFF. As DNA, the CDR3 is TGTGCCATCAGCCCCGAGGTAGTCGGGGCTGAAGCTTTCTTT.

The chain couples TRBV5-1 to TRBJ1-3; a weak D match, TRBD1 (6 bases). The CDR3 loop spans 18 amino acids. V lost 5 bases and J lost 4, with 25 bases in between. Germline CDR1 and CDR2: SGHRS and YFSETQ. CDR3 loop: CASRSDPRDTKAGNTIYF. For the CDR3, the DNA is TGCGCCAGCAGATCCGACCCCCGGGACACAAAAGCCGGAAACACCATATATTTT.

This clonotype was seen many times. This chain uses TRBV7-2 with TRBJ2-5; D might be TRBD1 (5 bases). Trimming removed 4 bases at V and 6 bases at J, with 12 bases between. The CDR3 totals 13 residues. In germline, CDR1 is SGHTA, CDR2 FQGNSA. CDR3 nucleotides: TGTGCCAGCAGCTATGGGGCGCGTCAGACCCAGTACTTC. Translation gives CASSYGARQTQYF. The whole variable domain, filled in from reference TRBV7-2 and TRBJ2-5, reads GAGVSQSPSNKVTEKGKDVELRCDPISGHTALYWYRQSLGQGLEFLIYFQGNSAPDKSGLPSDRFSAERTGGSVSTLTIQRTQQEDSAVYLCASSYGARQTQYFGPGTRLLVL.

As to this clonotype: The CDR3 does not end in the conserved phenylalanine or tryptophan, so this is likely a read error. The chain recombines TRBV6-9 with TRBJ1-5; 7 nucleotides agree with TRBD1. Germline CDR1 MNHGY, CDR2 SVAAGI. Germline trimming cut 4 bases from V and 0 bases from J; bases unmatched to any gene: 6. There are 16 residues in the CDR3. This chain's CDR3 is CASSSGTAFSNQPQHL. CDR3 DNA: TGTGCCAGCAGTTCAGGGACAGCCTTTAGCAATCAGCCCCAGCATCTT.

The CDR3 DNA reads as TGCAGTGCGCATACCCCCGGGAGAAGGTCCTACAATGAGCAGTTCTTC. It is translated as CSAHTPGRRSYNEQFF. J is TRBJ2-1 and V is TRBV20-1, with D possibly matching TRBD2 (6 bases). The CDR3 is made up of 16 amino acids. V lost 6 bases and J lost 1, with 19 bases in between. Germline loops: CDR1 DFQATT, CDR2 SNEGSKA (reference sequence).

Many counts were recorded for this clonotype. J is TRBJ2-1 and V is TRBV28, with D tentatively TRBD1 or TRBD2 (5 bases each). Germline lookup yields CDR1 MDHEN and CDR2 SYDVKM. V was cut by 6 bases and J by 4 bases, with 13 bases left in between. This CDR3 contains 14 residues. For the CDR3, the DNA is TGTGCCAGCAGGGGGGATTATTCTTACAATGAGCAGTTCTTC. This codes for CASRGDYSYNEQFF.

To note about this clonotype: A read error may account for a junction end that differs from germline. This chain connects TRBV30 to TRBJ1-1; D unresolved. Germline CDR1 reads GTSNPN; CDR2 reads SVGIG (reference sequence). The CDR3 is 16 residues long. The CDR3 region has the DNA TGTGCCTGGAGTGTAAGTCACGTATCGGGGATGCCCCGCGGGATCTTT. Translated: CAWSVSHVSGMPRGIF. Full variable domain (outside the CDR3, taken from reference TRBV30 and TRBJ1-1): SQTIHQWPATLVQPVGSPLSLECTVEGTSNPNLYWYRQAAGRGLQLLFYSVGIGQISSEVPQNLSASRPQDRQFILSSKKLLLSDSGFYLCAWSVSHVSGMPRGIFGQGTRLTVV.

Many counts were recorded for this clonotype. V and J are TRBV6-1 and TRBJ2-3; 8 bases fit TRBD2. The CDR3 is 16 residues long. Germline trimming cut 5 bases from V and 1 base from J; bases unmatched to any gene: 8. Germline values: CDR1 MNHNS, CDR2 SASEGT. The CDR3 spells CASSPRTSSRTDTQYF. The CDR3 bases are TGTGCCAGCAGTCCAAGGACTAGCTCTCGCACAGATACGCAGTATTTT.

The V and J genes are TRBV5-6 and TRBJ1-2; D is unclear. V was cut by 4 bases and J by 3 bases, with 13 bases left in between. Germline V gene sequence: CDR1 SGHDT, CDR2 YYEEEE. The CDR3 consists of 14 residues. CDR3 coding DNA: TGTGCCAGCAGCGCCGAAAGATACCACTATGGCTACACCTTC. Its protein is CASSAERYHYGYTF.

This chain connects TRBV27 to TRBJ1-4; tentative D call: TRBD1 (6 bases). The CDR3 covers 15 residues. CDR1 is MNHEY and CDR2 is SMNVEV in the germline V gene (reference sequence). Trimming shortened V by 0 bases and J by 5 bases, and 10 bases separated the two germline ends. CDR3 nucleotides: TGTGCCAGCAGTTTATCGGGGCAGGGGAATGAAAAACTGTTTTTT. Translation gives CASSLSGQGNEKLFF.

There are a few counts of this clonotype. Possible read error: a much larger clone is one base away. J is TRBJ2-7 and V is TRBV28; D not resolved. The CDR3 covers 16 residues. Trimming shortened V by 5 bases and J by 4 bases, and 21 bases separated the two germline ends. The germline V gene has CDR1 MDHEN and CDR2 SYDVKM. The chain's CDR3 is CASSHGRNSRSYEQYF. The CDR3 DNA follows: TGTGCCAGCAGTCATGGCCGGAACAGTCGGTCATACGAGCAGTACTTC.

The V gene is TRBV12-3 or TRBV12-4, the J gene TRBJ1-1; D possibly corresponds to TRBD1 (6 bases). This CDR3 comprises 15 residues. V was pared by 7 bases and J by 5 bases, with 20 bases between. The CDR3 bases are TGTGCCAGCATCAGGGAAGGGGGGCGCGGAACTGAAGCTTTCTTT. This encodes CASIREGGRGTEAFF.

J is TRBJ2-1 and V is TRBV3-1, with TRBD2 identical over 7 bases. CDR1 is LGHDT, CDR2 YNNKEL, per germline (reference sequence). CDR3 length: 15 amino acids. With V trimmed by 1 base and J by 5 bases, 5 bases remained unmatched. The CDR3 loop reads CASSQGAGTNNEQFF. CDR3 nucleotide sequence: TGTGCCAGCAGCCAAGGGGCGGGGACTAACAATGAGCAGTTCTTC.

This clonotype was found a few times. The CDR3 DNA follows: TGCAGTGCCCCTCCTCCGTGGGAGAACACTGAAGCTTTCTTT. Translated: CSAPPPWENTEAFF. The chain uses TRBV20-1 and TRBJ1-1, with unresolved D. This CDR3 has 14 residues. Trimming removed 6 bases at V and 1 base at J, with 15 bases between. Germline-derived CDR1 and CDR2 are DFQATT and SNEGSKA (reference sequence).

This clonotype was seen a handful of times. V usage is TRBV14 and J usage is TRBJ2-3; 9 bases map to TRBD2. The J segment lost 2 bases and the V segment lost 0 bases, leaving 9 bases of the junction unmatched. Germline assignment: CDR1 SGHDN and CDR2 FVKESK. CDR3 length: 18 amino acids. CDR3 in DNA: TGTGCCAGCAGCCAAGATTTCGGGCGGGAGGGCCTCACAGATACGCAGTATTTT. Translating it yields CASSQDFGREGLTDTQYF. Supplemented by reference TRBV14 and TRBJ2-3, the full variable domain reads EAGVTQFPSHSVIEKGQTVTLRCDPISGHDNLYWYRRVMGKEIKFLLHFVKESKQDESGMPNNRFLAERTGGTYSTLKVQPAELEDSGVYFCASSQDFGREGLTDTQYFGPGTRLTVL.

As to this clonotype: It may be a read error: a sequence one base away is much more abundant. V usage is TRBV28 and J usage is TRBJ2-3; TRBD1 is a possible D gene (6 bases). CDR3 length: 14 residues. V dropped 5 bases and J dropped 4 bases, with 13 bases sitting between them. From germline, CDR1 is MDHEN and CDR2 SYDVKM. The CDR3 sequence is CASSGGTESDTQYF. DNA for the CDR3: TGTGCCAGCAGTGGGGGCACCGAGTCAGATACGCAGTATTTT.

This clonotype was picked up a small number of times. The chain is built from TRBV6-1 and TRBJ2-7; tentative D call: TRBD2 (5 bases). The germline V gene has CDR1 MNHNS and CDR2 SASEGT. The ends were cut back, 6 bases at V and 0 bases at J, with 15 bases in the middle. The CDR3 spans 15 residues. As DNA, the CDR3 is TGTGCCAGCAGAAGGGATCGGGATAGCTCCTACGAGCAGTACTTC. This encodes CASRRDRDSSYEQYF.

DNA of the CDR3: TGTGCCACCCGGGACTTTTCAGATACGCAGTATTTT. Its protein is CATRDFSDTQYF. The rearrangement uses TRBV24-1 and TRBJ2-3; possibly TRBD2 for D (6 bases). V was cut by 9 bases and J by 4 bases, with 10 bases left in between. The V gene's germline CDR1 is KGHDR and CDR2 SFDVKD. CDR3 size: 12 residues.

The CDR3 coding sequence is TGCGCCAGCAGCAACAATGAGCAGTACTTC. Encoded protein: CASSNNEQYF. The chain carries TRBV5-1 and TRBJ2-1; D gene ambiguous. The J call may be mistaken, given a closer DNA end match to TRBJ2-7. Germline CDR1 is SGHRS and CDR2 is YFSETQ. The CDR3 totals 10 residues.

The rearrangement links TRBV20-1 to TRBJ2-7; D perhaps matches TRBD1 (5 bases). There are 12 residues in the CDR3. V was clipped by 6 bases and J by 5 bases, with 14 bases between them. Germline CDR1 is DFQATT and CDR2 is SNEGSKA (reference sequence). The CDR3 loop reads CSATPARDEQYF. CDR3 DNA sequence: TGCAGTGCCACCCCCGCCAGGGACGAGCAGTACTTC.

This clonotype showed up just a few times. This chain joins TRBV5-1 and TRBJ1-2; 10 nucleotides line up with TRBD1. Germline V CDR1 and CDR2: SGHRS, YFSETQ. There are 14 residues in the CDR3. V was clipped by 2 bases and J by 6 bases; unmatched bases: 4. CDR3: CASSFRDRGDGYTF. For the CDR3, the DNA is TGCGCCAGCAGCTTCCGGGACAGGGGAGATGGCTACACCTTC.

This clonotype turned up a few times. The chain recombines TRBV30 with TRBJ2-5; TRBD2 agrees at 8 bases. The CDR3 runs 12 residues. Germline CDR1 and CDR2: GTSNPN and SVGIG (reference sequence). The ends lost 4 bases at V and 5 bases at J; junction bases unmatched: 3. The CDR3 DNA is TGTGCCTGGACCCCGGGGGGGGAGACCCAGTACTTC. This codes for CAWTPGGETQYF.